The sample holds a few counts of the clone carrying this TCR beta chain. TCRdb re-called the 5' RACE reads with MiXCR, one entry per CDR3 protein. In the table there are 350,000 to 550,000 distinct CDR3 sequences, roughly 18% of which are singletons. The data were taken from a study of T-cell memory formation after mild COVID-19. Trimming took 3 bases from V and 4 from J, leaving 12 bases between them. Germline V gene lookup returns CDR1 SEHNR and CDR2 FQNEAQ (reference sequence). The CDR3 consists of 14 residues. The chain carries TRBV7-9 and TRBJ1-2, with D perhaps TRBD1 (6 bases). The sample consisted of PBMCs or a T cell subset sorted from them (not recorded which). This TCR was sampled from a man aged 18 to 29 who had mild COVID-19 (a few samples of this study predate the infection). Cell type and time point are not known. The CDR3 coding sequence is TGTGCCAGCAGCTTCGAACGGACAGTCTATGGCTACACCTTC. Translation gives CASSFERTVYGYTF.